This is a list of T cell receptor beta chains from one sample in a study of Ad26.COV2.S vaccination and SARS-CoV-2 variants. Here immunoSEQ multiplex PCR was the method, and the copy in TCRdb shows in-frame clones only, minus some. The sample includes hundreds of thousands of clones, about 89% of them seen just once. Sequencing used peripheral blood, obtained in a trial of Ad26.COV2.S vaccine versus placebo. These receptors were obtained from a person between 18 and 65 years old who received the Ad26.COV2.S COVID-19 vaccine or a placebo. Both conserved end residues are part of each CDR3. The D gene is left open where the match is weak. A row's size may be missing; if present it is once, few, many or a size class.

V	size	D	J	CDR3	DNA
TRBV6-5	NA	TRBD1	TRBJ1-2	CASSYSRGQSYGYTF	TGTGCCAGCAGTTACTCGAGGGGACAGTCCTATGGCTACACCTTC
TRBV27	NA	NA	TRBJ2-1	CASSLGPPSYNEQFF	TGTGCCAGCAGTTTGGGTCCCCCTTCCTACAATGAGCAGTTCTTC
TRBV2	NA	NA	TRBJ2-7	CASKTASYEQYF	TGTGCCAGCAAGACGGCATCCTACGAGCAGTACTTC
TRBV5-6	NA	NA	TRBJ2-3	CASSLGDKSTDTQYF	TGTGCCAGCAGCTTGGGGGACAAAAGCACAGATACGCAGTATTTT
TRBV7-9	NA	TRBD1	TRBJ1-5	CASSLQGARGQPQHF	TGTGCCAGCAGCTTACAGGGGGCGAGGGGTCAGCCCCAGCATTTT
TRBV9	NA	NA	TRBJ1-1	CASSGSLAGRDTEAFF	TGTGCCAGCAGCGGAAGCCTTGCTGGGCGGGACACTGAAGCTTTCTTT
TRBV18	NA	NA	TRBJ1-4	CASSPTRETNEKLFF	TGTGCCAGCTCACCGACGAGGGAAACTAATGAAAAACTGTTTTTT
TRBV5-4	NA	NA	TRBJ1-1	CASSLDPEGNTEAFF	TGTGCCAGCAGCTTGGACCCTGAGGGGAACACTGAAGCTTTCTTT
TRBV2	NA	NA	TRBJ1-2	CASIRESNYGYTF	TGTGCCAGCATTAGGGAATCTAACTATGGCTACACCTTC
TRBV12-3/TRBV12-4	NA	NA	TRBJ2-1	CASSFRKTEQFF	TGTGCCAGCAGTTTCCGGAAGACTGAGCAGTTCTTC
TRBV28	NA	NA	TRBJ1-2	CASSLPQAGQSYGYTF	TGTGCCAGCAGTTTACCCCAAGCAGGACAATCCTATGGCTACACCTTC
TRBV18	NA	NA	TRBJ2-3	CASSPDRDGSTDTQYF	TGTGCCAGCTCACCAGACCGGGACGGTAGCACAGATACGCAGTATTTT
TRBV6-2/TRBV6-3	NA	TRBD2	TRBJ2-7	CASSPYPGLAGSEQYF	TGTGCCAGCAGCCCCTACCCGGGACTAGCGGGAAGCGAGCAGTACTTC
TRBV4-1	few	TRBD1	TRBJ1-1	CASSETGTENTEAFF	TGCGCCAGCAGTGAAACCGGGACAGAGAACACTGAAGCTTTCTTT
TRBV12-5	NA	TRBD1	TRBJ2-2	CASGPRDRARFGELFF	TGTGCTAGTGGTCCGAGGGACAGGGCTAGATTCGGGGAGCTGTTTTTT
TRBV5-1	NA	TRBD1	TRBJ1-2	CASSLSRQGNGYTF	TGCGCCAGCAGCTTGTCCCGACAGGGGAATGGCTACACCTTC
TRBV19	NA	TRBD2	TRBJ2-1	CASSPLLLGLAGGRSSYNEQFF	TGTGCCAGTAGTCCCCTTCTATTGGGACTAGCGGGAGGGCGAAGCTCCTACAATGAGCAGTTCTTC
TRBV6-1	NA	NA	TRBJ2-7	CASSERVFGHGPEQYF	TGTGCCAGCAGTGAAAGGGTTTTTGGACACGGTCCCGAGCAGTACTTC
TRBV11-2	once	NA	TRBJ1-6	CASSLNGVRSSYNSPLHF	TGTGCCAGCAGCTTAAATGGAGTCAGGAGCTCCTATAATTCACCCCTCCACTTT
TRBV11-2	NA	NA	TRBJ2-6	CASSPSTGANVLTF	TGTGCCAGCAGCCCCTCAACTGGGGCCAACGTCCTGACTTTC
TRBV24-1	NA	NA	TRBJ2-7	CATSESGNEQYF	TGTGCCACCAGTGAATCAGGGAACGAGCAGTACTTC
TRBV29-1	NA	NA	TRBJ1-2	CSVEGLYGYTF	TGCAGCGTTGAAGGGCTCTATGGCTACACCTTC
TRBV27	NA	NA	TRBJ1-6	CASTLQGSPLYNSPLHF	TGTGCCAGCACCCTACAGGGTTCTCCCCTCTATAATTCACCCCTCCACTTT
TRBV11-2	NA	NA	TRBJ1-1	CASSLDPYETEAFF	TGTGCCAGCAGCTTAGACCCTTACGAGACTGAAGCTTTCTTT
TRBV4-3	NA	TRBD2	TRBJ2-5	CASSLGTSIRQETQYF	TGCGCCAGCAGCCTCGGGACTAGTATTCGCCAAGAGACCCAGTACTTC
TRBV28	NA	TRBD2	TRBJ2-7	CASRSGGYYEQYF	TGTGCCAGCAGGAGCGGGGGGTACTACGAGCAGTACTTC
TRBV18	once	NA	TRBJ2-1	CASSPGGGVGGNEQFF	TGTGCCAGCTCACCAGGAGGGGGCGTGGGTGGCAATGAGCAGTTCTTC
TRBV28	NA	NA	TRBJ1-3	CASSLLGNTIYF	TGTGCCAGCAGTTTATTGGGAAACACCATATATTTT